This T cell receptor (beta chain) appears in the sequencing data of a study of blood T cells in healthy people across ages. Around 9.5 milliliters of peripheral blood were drawn from each donor. Isolation per sample recovered at least 6 million PBMCs. A sample-barcoded 5' primer and a J-beta primer mix were used in a second PCR of roughly 7 to 11 cycles. Each CDR3 protein is one row after TCRdb ran MiXCR on the 5' RACE reads. Of approximately 780,000 distinct CDR3 sequences in the sample, roughly 26% were seen once. In germline, CDR1 is MGHRA, CDR2 YSYEKL. This CDR3 is 15 amino acids long. The ends lost 5 bases at V and 5 bases at J; junction bases unmatched: 8. The same sample was also used in a study of T cells of mothers and their children. From that study: A few healthy Caucasian mothers gave samples, and so did their six children.

This sequence was found in a boy aged 5-17 years in good health. The chain joins TRBV4-1 to TRBJ2-1, with 8 bases that match TRBD2. Material for sequencing was blood. CDR3: CASSVLPGGHNEQFF. As DNA, the CDR3 is TGCGCCAGCAGCGTTCTACCGGGGGGGCACAATGAGCAGTTCTTC.